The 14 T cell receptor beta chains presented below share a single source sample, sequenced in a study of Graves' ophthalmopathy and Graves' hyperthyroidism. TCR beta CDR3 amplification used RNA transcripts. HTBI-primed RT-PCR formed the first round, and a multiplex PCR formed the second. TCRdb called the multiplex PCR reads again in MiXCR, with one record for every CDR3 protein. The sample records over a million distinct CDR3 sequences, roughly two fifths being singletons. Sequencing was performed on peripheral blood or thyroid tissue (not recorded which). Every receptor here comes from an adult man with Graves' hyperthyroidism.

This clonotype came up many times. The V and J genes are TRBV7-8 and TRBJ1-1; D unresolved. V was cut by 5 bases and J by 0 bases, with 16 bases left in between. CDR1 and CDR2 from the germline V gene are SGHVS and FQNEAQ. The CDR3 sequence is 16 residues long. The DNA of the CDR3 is TGTGCCAGCAGCCAAAGCTTAGGGAATGTGAACACTGAAGCTTTCTTT. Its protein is CASSQSLGNVNTEAFF.

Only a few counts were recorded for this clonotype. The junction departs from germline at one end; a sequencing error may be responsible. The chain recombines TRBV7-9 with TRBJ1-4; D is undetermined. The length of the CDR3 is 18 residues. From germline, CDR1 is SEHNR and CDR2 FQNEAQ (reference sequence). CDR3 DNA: TGCGCCAGCAGCCAGCAAGTTGGGATCCGGGCCCTGAAGGGTAAACTGTTTTTT. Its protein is CASSQQVGIRALKGKLFF.

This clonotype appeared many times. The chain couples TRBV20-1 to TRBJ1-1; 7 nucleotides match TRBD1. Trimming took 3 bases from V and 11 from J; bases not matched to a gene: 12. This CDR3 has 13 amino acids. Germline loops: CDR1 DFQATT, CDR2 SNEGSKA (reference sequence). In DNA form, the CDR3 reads TGCAGTGCTAGCTACAATACAGGGGTTTTGGCTTTCTTT. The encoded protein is CSASYNTGVLAFF.

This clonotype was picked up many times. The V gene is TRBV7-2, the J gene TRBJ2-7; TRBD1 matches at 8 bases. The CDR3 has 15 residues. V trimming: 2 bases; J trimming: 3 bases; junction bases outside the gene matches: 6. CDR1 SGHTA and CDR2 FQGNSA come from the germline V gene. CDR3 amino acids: CASSLTRDRSYEQYF. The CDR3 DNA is TGTGCCAGCAGCTTAACCCGGGACAGGAGCTACGAGCAGTACTTC.

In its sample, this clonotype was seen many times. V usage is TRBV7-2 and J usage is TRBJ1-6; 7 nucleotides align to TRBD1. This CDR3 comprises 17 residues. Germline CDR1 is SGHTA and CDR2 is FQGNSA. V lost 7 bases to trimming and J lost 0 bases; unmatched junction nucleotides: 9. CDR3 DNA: TGTGCCAGCAACCAGTGGGGACAGAGCTCCTATAATTCACCCCTCCACTTT. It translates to CASNQWGQSSYNSPLHF.

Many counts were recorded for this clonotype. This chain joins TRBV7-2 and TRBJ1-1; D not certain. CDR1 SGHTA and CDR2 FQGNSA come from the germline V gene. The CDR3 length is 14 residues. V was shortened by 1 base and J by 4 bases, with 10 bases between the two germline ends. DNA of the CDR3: TGTGCCAGCAGCTTAGGTAGTTCGACCACTGAAGCTTTCTTT. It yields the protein CASSLGSSTTEAFF.

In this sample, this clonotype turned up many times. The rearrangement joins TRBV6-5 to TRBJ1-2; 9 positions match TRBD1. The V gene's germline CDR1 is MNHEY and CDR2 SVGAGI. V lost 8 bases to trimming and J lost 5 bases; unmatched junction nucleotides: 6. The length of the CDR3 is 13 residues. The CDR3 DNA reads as TGTGCCAGCCGCCAGGGACAGGGATATGGCTACACCTTC. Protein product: CASRQGQGYGYTF.

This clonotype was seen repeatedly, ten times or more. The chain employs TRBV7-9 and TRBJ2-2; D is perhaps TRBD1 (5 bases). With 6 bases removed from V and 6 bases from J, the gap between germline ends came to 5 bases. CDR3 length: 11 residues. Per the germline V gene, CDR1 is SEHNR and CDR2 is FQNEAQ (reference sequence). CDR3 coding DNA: TGTGCCAGCAGACAGGCCGGGGAGCTGTTTTTT. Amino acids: CASRQAGELFF. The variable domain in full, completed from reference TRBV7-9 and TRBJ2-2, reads DTGVSQNPRHKITKRGQNVTFRCDPISEHNRLYWYRQTLGQGPEFLTYFQNEAQLEKSRLLSDRFSAERPKGSFSTLEIQRTEQGDSAMYLCASRQAGELFFGEGSRLTVL.

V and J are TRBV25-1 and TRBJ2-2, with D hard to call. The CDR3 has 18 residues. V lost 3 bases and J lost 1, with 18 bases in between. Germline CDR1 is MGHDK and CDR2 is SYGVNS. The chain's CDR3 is CASSDIKRPVLNTGELFF. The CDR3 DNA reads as TGTGCCAGCAGTGACATTAAACGTCCAGTATTGAACACCGGGGAGCTGTTTTTT.

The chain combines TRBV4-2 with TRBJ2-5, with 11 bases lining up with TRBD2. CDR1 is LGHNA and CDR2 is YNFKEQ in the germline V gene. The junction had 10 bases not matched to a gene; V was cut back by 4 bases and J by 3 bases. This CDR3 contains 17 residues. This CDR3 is CASSPPGGGLAEETQYF. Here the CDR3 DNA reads TGTGCCAGCAGCCCGCCGGGGGGGGGACTAGCGGAAGAGACCCAGTACTTC.

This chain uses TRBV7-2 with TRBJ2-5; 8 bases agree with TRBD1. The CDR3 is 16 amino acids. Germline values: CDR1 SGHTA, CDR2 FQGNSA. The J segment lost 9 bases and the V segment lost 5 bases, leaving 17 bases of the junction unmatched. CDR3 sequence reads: CASSISGQGSNQPQYF. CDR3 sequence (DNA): TGTGCCAGCAGCATATCCGGACAGGGCAGCAATCAGCCCCAGTACTTC.

CDR3 amino acids: CASSPLDRGAGELFF. CDR3 sequence (DNA): TGTGCCAGCTCACCATTGGACAGGGGAGCCGGGGAGCTGTTTTTT. This chain links TRBV18 with TRBJ2-2; 9 bases line up with TRBD1. V lost 2 bases, J lost 6 bases, and 4 bases stayed unmatched. CDR3 size: 15 residues. Per the germline V gene, CDR1 is KGHSH and CDR2 is LQKENI.

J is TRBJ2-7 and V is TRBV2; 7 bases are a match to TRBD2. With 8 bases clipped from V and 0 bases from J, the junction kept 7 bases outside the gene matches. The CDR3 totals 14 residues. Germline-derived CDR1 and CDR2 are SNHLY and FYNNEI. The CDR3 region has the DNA TGTGCCAGCGCGAGCGGGGCGAGCTCCTACGAGCAGTACTTC. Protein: CASASGASSYEQYF.

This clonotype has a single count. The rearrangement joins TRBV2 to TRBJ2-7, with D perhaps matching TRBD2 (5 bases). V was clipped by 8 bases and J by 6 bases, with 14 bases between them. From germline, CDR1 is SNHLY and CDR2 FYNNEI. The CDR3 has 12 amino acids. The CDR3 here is CASSSPPSEQYF. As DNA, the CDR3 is TGTGCCAGCTCTAGCCCCCCCTCCGAGCAGTACTTC.